Included here is one T cell receptor (beta chain) sequence, with context. Participants spanned ages about 18 to 89 years and resided in about two dozen US areas. Cohorts were based on clinical histories the participants reported. Either two negative PCRs, clearance, or symptom resolution qualified Cohort 3 donors as recovered. This specimen comes from a study of blood T cell repertoires in COVID-19. Looking at the study overall: Some COVID-19 samples were acute and others convalescent; all came from the United States, Italy and Spain.

The assay was immunoSEQ multiplex PCR, and TCRdb's table has in-frame clones only and misses some. The repertoire holds some 350,000 clones, with roughly nine tenths as singletons. Germline CDR1 reads SGHDT; CDR2 reads YYEEEE. The ends were cut back, 0 bases at V and 2 bases at J, with 17 bases in the middle. This CDR3 has 17 amino acids. Sequenced sample: PBMCs or T cells enriched from blood (not recorded which). The chain couples TRBV5-6 to TRBJ1-2; no reliable D call. The TCR was taken from a man younger than 35 who had recovered from COVID-19. The CDR3: CASSLAHGEGPNYGYTF. CDR3 bases: TGTGCCAGCAGCTTGGCCCACGGGGAGGGCCCCAACTATGGCTACACCTTC.